The 10 T cell receptor beta chains reported below all come from one sample, sequenced in a study of shared clonotypes between healthy human individuals (dated by TCRdb to 2018 to 2021). Preparation of the library involved the immunoSEQ multiplex PCR assay. TCRdb mirrors the immuneACCESS table, restricted to in-frame sequences. Some clones are absent from its copies; in checked studies, under half trace to an unresolved V gene, and the reason for the others is unknown. Within this sample are 1.5 million to 2.5 million clones, with about 95% of them counted one time only. The top ten clonotypes cover around 1.2% of the sample. CD8 naive samples were obtained by positive selection for CCR7 among CD45RO-negative cells, yielding a CD45RA+CCR7+ population from which TemRA cells were excluded. The sequenced material came from naive CD8+ T cells sorted from blood. The sample's cell subset or site label is to be understood as: CD45RA+CCR7+. Receptor source: a man aged 18 to 29 in good health.

The DNA for the CDR3 is TGCAGCGTCCACATCGACCCCTACGAGCAGTACTTC. Translated, it gives CSVHIDPYEQYF. The gene calls are TRBV29-1 and TRBJ2-7, with D hard to call. The length of the CDR3 is 12 residues. Trimming shortened V by 6 bases and J by 2 bases, and 11 bases separated the two germline ends. The V gene's germline CDR1 is SQVTM and CDR2 ANQGSEA.

The chain recombines TRBV27 with TRBJ2-7; D unresolved. V shed 3 bases and J shed 1 base, with 10 bases lying between them. The CDR3 is 14 amino acids. Germline lookup yields CDR1 MNHEY and CDR2 SMNVEV (reference sequence). CDR3: CASSFLDQSYEQYF. As DNA, the CDR3 is TGTGCCAGCAGTTTTCTGGACCAATCCTACGAGCAGTACTTC.

The chain links TRBV7-8 to TRBJ1-1; D uncertain. CDR1 is SGHVS and CDR2 is FQNEAQ in the germline V gene. V shed 7 bases and J shed 3 bases, with 27 bases lying between them. There are 18 residues in the CDR3. The CDR3 loop reads CASTLTPDGEGLDTEAFF. CDR3 nucleotides: TGTGCCAGCACCCTTACCCCAGATGGAGAGGGCTTAGACACTGAAGCTTTCTTT.

The chain is built from TRBV2 and TRBJ1-5; 8 nucleotides line up with TRBD1. The CDR3 has 19 amino acids. From germline, CDR1 is SNHLY and CDR2 FYNNEI. After removal of 6 bases from V and 0 bases from J, the junction contained 16 bases not matched to a gene. CDR3 DNA sequence: TGTGCCAGCAGCGTAGCGACAGGGGCCGTGAGATATAGCAATCAGCCCCAGCATTTT. It is translated as CASSVATGAVRYSNQPQHF.

V gene TRBV13 combines with J gene TRBJ1-4; possibly TRBD1 for D (5 bases). Looked up from germline, CDR1 is PRHDT and CDR2 is FYEKMQ (reference sequence). This CDR3 has 14 amino acids. V lost 5 bases and J 4 bases, leaving 11 bases between the germline ends. CDR3: CASSPGPGNEKLFF. In DNA, the CDR3 is TGTGCCAGCAGCCCAGGGCCCGGTAATGAAAAACTGTTTTTT.

J is TRBJ2-3 and V is TRBV15, with 8 bases identical to TRBD1. V was clipped by 5 bases and J by 1 base; unmatched bases: 5. Germline V gene data show CDR1 as LNHNV and CDR2 as YYDKDF (reference sequence). This CDR3 has 15 amino acids. CDR3 DNA: TGTGCCACCAGCCCAGAGGACAGGGGCACAGATACGCAGTATTTT. Its translation is CATSPEDRGTDTQYF. Filled out from reference TRBV15 and TRBJ2-3, the complete variable domain reads DAMVIQNPRYQVTQFGKPVTLSCSQTLNHNVMYWYQQKSSQAPKLLFHYYDKDFNNEADTPDNFQSRRPNTSFCFLDIRSPGLGDTAMYLCATSPEDRGTDTQYFGPGTRLTVL.

This chain joins TRBV11-2 and TRBJ1-1; the match to TRBD1 covers 7 bases. Germline assignment: CDR1 SGHAT and CDR2 FQNNGV. The CDR3 contains 16 residues. V trimming: 1 base; J trimming: 0 bases; junction bases outside the gene matches: 5. CDR3 residues: CASSLAGTDMNTEAFF. In nucleotides, the CDR3 is TGTGCCAGCAGCTTAGCAGGGACAGACATGAACACTGAAGCTTTCTTT.

The rearrangement links TRBV29-1 to TRBJ2-2; D gene unclear. Trimming left V 5 bases short and J 5 bases short, with 12 bases between. Germline V gives CDR1 SQVTM, CDR2 ANQGSEA. The CDR3 loop spans 13 amino acids. Here the CDR3 DNA reads TGCAGCGTTCTACTGTTGGGGACCGGGGAGCTGTTTTTT. Its translation is CSVLLLGTGELFF.

The chain links TRBV4-3 to TRBJ2-7; D not resolved. Germline V CDR1 and CDR2: LGHNA, YSLEER. The CDR3 contains 14 residues. Trimming took off 1 base at V and 1 base at J, with 8 bases between the two ends. Written as DNA, the CDR3 is TGCGCCAGCAGCCAAGTTCTGGATTCCTACGAGCAGTACTTC. This translates into CASSQVLDSYEQYF.

This chain uses TRBV7-8 with TRBJ2-5; D is possibly TRBD1 (5 bases). CDR3 length: 15 residues. V lost 4 bases and J lost 1, with 13 bases in between. CDR1 and CDR2 (germline): SGHVS, FQNEAQ. CDR3 nucleotide sequence: TGTGCCAGCAGCTCTGGGCTGGGGCTCCAAGAGACCCAGTACTTC. It yields the protein CASSSGLGLQETQYF. Full variable domain (remainder filled in from reference TRBV7-8 and TRBJ2-5): GAGVSQSPRYKVAKRGQDVALRCDPISGHVSLFWYQQALGQGPEFLTYFQNEAQLDKSGLPSDRFFAERPEGSVSTLKIQRTQQEDSAVYLCASSSGLGLQETQYFGPGTRLLVL.